The 24 T cell receptor beta chains below all came from one sample that was sequenced in a study of cytomegalovirus exposure and HLA in healthy donors. Clones were read by immunoSEQ multiplex PCR, and TCRdb kept only the in-frame ones, dropping some. The sample has some 200,000 clones, roughly 80% seen once. The sequencing sample was made of PBMCs. The source is a woman younger than 35 in good health and CMV-seropositive.

The chain couples TRBV18 to TRBJ1-1, with 9 bases identical to TRBD1. The CDR3 runs 14 residues. The junction had 4 bases not matched to a gene; V was cut back by 3 bases and J by 5 bases. Germline loops: CDR1 KGHSH, CDR2 LQKENI. CDR3: CASSPGQGRTEAFF. CDR3 bases: TGTGCCAGCTCACCCGGACAGGGGCGAACTGAAGCTTTCTTT.

V usage is TRBV9 and J usage is TRBJ1-4, with 10 bases lining up with TRBD1. V lost 3 bases to trimming and J lost 8 bases; unmatched junction nucleotides: 4. This CDR3 contains 14 residues. Germline loops: CDR1 SGDLS, CDR2 YYNGEE. The CDR3 region is CASSADRGQEKLFF. Written as DNA, the CDR3 is TGTGCCAGCAGCGCCGACAGGGGGCAGGAAAAACTGTTTTTT.

This clone was detected ten times or more. The genes are TRBV30 and TRBJ1-5, with D possibly TRBD1 on 6 matching bases. Germline V gives CDR1 GTSNPN, CDR2 SVGIG (reference sequence). The CDR3 runs to 13 residues. V shed 2 bases and J shed 5 bases, with 10 bases lying between them. The CDR3 DNA reads as TGTGCCTGGAGTAGGACAGCTCATCAGCCCCAGCATTTT. It is translated as CAWSRTAHQPQHF.

This sequence joins TRBV20-1 and TRBJ2-3; D is uncertain. CDR3 length: 11 amino acids. The ends were cut back, 5 bases at V and 6 bases at J, with 9 bases in the middle. CDR1 and CDR2 from the germline V gene are DFQATT and SNEGSKA (reference sequence). CDR3 loop: CSALVGDTQYF. In DNA form, the CDR3 reads TGCAGTGCTTTAGTGGGCGATACGCAGTATTTT.

The chain links TRBV10-3 to TRBJ1-4, with 10 nucleotides matching TRBD1. The CDR3 consists of 14 residues. V shed 6 bases and J 7 bases; nucleotides not matched to a gene: 5. Germline V CDR1 and CDR2: ENHRY, SYGVKD. For the CDR3, the DNA is TGTGCCATCAGAGGGACAGGGGTGGGTGAAAAACTGTTTTTT. This gives the protein CAIRGTGVGEKLFF.

CDR3 DNA: TGCGCCAGCAGCAAGACTAGCGGGAGCTACAATGAGCAGTTCTTC. This translates into CASSKTSGSYNEQFF. This sequence joins TRBV4-3 and TRBJ2-1, with 12 bases aligning to TRBD2. The CDR3 contains 15 residues. CDR1 is LGHNA, CDR2 YSLEER, per germline. The V gene end was trimmed by 5 bases and the J gene end by 3 bases; junction bases not matched to a gene: 2.

J is TRBJ2-1 and V is TRBV6-5; 15 bases align to TRBD2. V was clipped by 5 bases and J by 9 bases; unmatched bases: 2. The CDR3 is 14 amino acids. Germline V CDR1 and CDR2: MNHEY, SVGAGI. The CDR3 region is CASSGTSGGTEQFF. The CDR3 DNA follows: TGTGCCAGCAGTGGGACTAGCGGGGGGACTGAGCAGTTCTTC.

The chain uses TRBV2 and TRBJ1-2; tentative D call: TRBD1 (5 bases). CDR1 and CDR2 (germline): SNHLY, FYNNEI. Trimming removed 11 bases from V and 4 bases from J, with 14 bases in between. The CDR3 extends over 12 amino acids. The CDR3 sequence: CASGGVVYGYTF. The CDR3 DNA reads as TGTGCCTCGGGGGGGGTCGTCTATGGCTACACCTTC.

V usage is TRBV6-1 and J usage is TRBJ1-2; 8 bases are shared with TRBD1. Germline CDR1 and CDR2: MNHNS and SASEGT. This CDR3 is built from 16 residues. J was trimmed by 8 bases and V by 3 bases; bases with no gene match: 14. CDR3 region: CASSENGQGGWMGYTF. CDR3 nucleotides: TGTGCCAGCAGTGAGAATGGACAGGGAGGGTGGATGGGCTACACCTTC.

The CDR3 coding sequence is TGCGCCAGCAGCTTGGGTAGCGCCTCCGCCGGGGAGCTGTTTTTT. Translated: CASSLGSASAGELFF. The genes are TRBV5-1 and TRBJ2-2; D perhaps matches TRBD2 (5 bases). V lost 0 bases and J lost 6, with 12 bases in between. Germline values: CDR1 SGHRS, CDR2 YFSETQ. The CDR3 covers 15 residues.

The gene calls are TRBV19 and TRBJ1-6; the D gene is possibly TRBD1 (6 bases). Germline CDR1 LNHDA, CDR2 SQIVND (reference sequence). The V end lost 7 bases, the J end lost 8 bases, and 21 bases lay between the germline ends. This CDR3 region has 16 residues. CDR3 DNA sequence: TGTGCCAGTACGGATACCGGGACAACCCGAGATTCACCCCTCCACTTT. This sequence encodes CASTDTGTTRDSPLHF.

The V gene is TRBV5-1, the J gene TRBJ2-2; 8 positions match TRBD1. This CDR3 comprises 16 residues. The germline V gene encodes CDR1 SGHRS and CDR2 YFSETQ. The ends lost 4 bases at V and 4 bases at J; junction bases unmatched: 9. The CDR3 protein is CASSAAGGHGTGELFF. The CDR3 coding sequence is TGCGCCAGCAGCGCCGCAGGGGGCCACGGCACCGGGGAGCTGTTTTTT.

J is TRBJ2-1 and V is TRBV19, with TRBD1 as a possible D gene (6 bases). The V end was cut by 3 bases, the J end by 7 bases, with 13 bases between. The CDR3 length is 14 residues. Germline V gene lookup returns CDR1 LNHDA and CDR2 SQIVND (reference sequence). The CDR3 spells CASSIPGAINEQFF. CDR3 nucleotides: TGTGCCAGTAGTATCCCAGGGGCCATTAATGAGCAGTTCTTC.

The chain joins TRBV4-2 to TRBJ1-2; 8 positions agree with TRBD1. CDR3 length: 14 amino acids. Germline CDR1 and CDR2: LGHNA and YNFKEQ. V lost 4 bases to trimming and J lost 3 bases; unmatched junction nucleotides: 4. CDR3 sequence reads: CASSPGQGDYGYTF. For the CDR3, the DNA is TGTGCCAGCAGCCCAGGACAGGGCGACTATGGCTACACCTTC.

The chain has TRBV9 and TRBJ2-3; weak D call: TRBD2 (7 bases). The germline V and J ends were trimmed by 4 bases and 0 bases, with 12 bases remaining between them. Germline-derived CDR1 and CDR2 are SGDLS and YYNGEE. This CDR3 spans 15 amino acids. CDR3 in DNA: TGTGCCAGCAGCCCGGCGGGGGCCAGCACAGATACGCAGTATTTT. It encodes CASSPAGASTDTQYF.

The chain is built from TRBV7-9 and TRBJ1-3; D unresolved. In germline, CDR1 is SEHNR, CDR2 FQNEAQ (reference sequence). V shed 4 bases and J shed 8 bases, with 9 bases lying between them. This CDR3 spans 12 amino acids. This chain's CDR3 is CASSSPGDTIYF. For the CDR3, the DNA is TGTGCCAGCAGCTCCCCCGGGGACACCATATATTTT. The whole variable domain, filled in from reference TRBV7-9 and TRBJ1-3, reads DTGVSQNPRHKITKRGQNVTFRCDPISEHNRLYWYRQTLGQGPEFLTYFQNEAQLEKSRLLSDRFSAERPKGSFSTLEIQRTEQGDSAMYLCASSSPGDTIYFGEGSWLTVV.

The chain has TRBV5-1 and TRBJ2-7; 9 bases match TRBD1. The ends lost 3 bases at V and 5 bases at J; junction bases unmatched: 9. The CDR3 spans 15 residues. CDR1 and CDR2 (germline): SGHRS, YFSETQ. CDR3 sequence: CASSWNPGQGNEQYF. Written as DNA, the CDR3 is TGCGCCAGCAGCTGGAATCCGGGACAGGGTAACGAGCAGTACTTC.

This clone appeared a single time. The chain has TRBV5-4 and TRBJ2-5, with D unresolved. Germline V gene lookup returns CDR1 SGHNT and CDR2 YYREEE (reference sequence). Deletions cut 4 bases from V and 9 bases from J, with 19 bases between. This CDR3 contains 14 residues. The DNA for the CDR3 is TGTGCCAGCAGCCTGGACCGCCAGGTAATGGCCCAGTACTTC. Translation: CASSLDRQVMAQYF.

The V call is TRBV18, the J call TRBJ1-1; 7 positions agree with TRBD1. Germline CDR1 KGHSH, CDR2 LQKENI. The J segment lost 2 bases and the V segment lost 5 bases, leaving 5 bases of the junction unmatched. The CDR3 runs to 14 residues. The CDR3: CASSARGENTEAFF. CDR3 nucleotides: TGTGCCAGCTCAGCCAGGGGGGAAAACACTGAAGCTTTCTTT.

V usage is TRBV2 and J usage is TRBJ1-4; 7 positions match TRBD1. The ends lost 8 bases at V and 7 bases at J; junction bases unmatched: 13. Per germline, CDR1 SNHLY and CDR2 FYNNEI. This CDR3 comprises 15 residues. Here the CDR3 DNA reads TGTGCCAGCGGGGGCTCGATTAGGGGGCGTGAAAAACTGTTTTTT. It translates to CASGGSIRGREKLFF.

The chain joins TRBV2 to TRBJ2-7; D gene ambiguous. The CDR3 contains 12 residues. Trimming cost V 10 bases and J 5 bases, with 15 bases left between them. Germline V gene sequence: CDR1 SNHLY, CDR2 FYNNEI. CDR3 sequence: CATRLSEHEQYF. In nucleotides, the CDR3 is TGTGCCACCCGATTGAGTGAACACGAGCAGTACTTC. The full variable domain, its missing parts supplied by reference TRBV2 and TRBJ2-7, is EPEVTQTPSHQVTQMGQEVILRCVPISNHLYFYWYRQILGQKVEFLVSFYNNEISEKSEIFDDQFSVERPDGSNFTLKIRSTKLEDSAMYFCATRLSEHEQYFGPGTRLTVT.

The chain links TRBV28 to TRBJ1-2; tentatively, D is TRBD1 (5 bases). Germline V gene sequence: CDR1 MDHEN, CDR2 SYDVKM. The CDR3 extends over 14 amino acids. Between the trimmed V and J ends, which lost 6 bases and 0 bases, there was a span of 11 bases. The CDR3 bases are TGTGCCAGCAGGGAGGGGAGGACTAACTATGGCTACACCTTC. It specifies CASREGRTNYGYTF.

This clone was recorded only once. The rearrangement uses TRBV11-2 and TRBJ2-1, with 8 bases aligning to TRBD1. The V gene's germline CDR1 is SGHAT and CDR2 FQNNGV. CDR3 length: 14 residues. V shed 5 bases and J 8 bases; nucleotides not matched to a gene: 8. The CDR3 sequence: CASSTRTGNYEQFF. The CDR3 DNA sequence: TGTGCCAGCAGCACTAGGACAGGGAATTATGAGCAGTTCTTC.

In its sample, this clone was seen a few times. The chain has TRBV6-1 and TRBJ1-2; the D gene is possibly TRBD1 (5 bases). V lost 3 bases and J lost 3, with 17 bases in between. This CDR3 comprises 16 residues. Per the germline V gene, CDR1 is MNHNS and CDR2 is SASEGT. The CDR3 coding sequence is TGTGCCAGCAGTGAGGTACACGGGACTGGCCACTATGGCTACACCTTC. Residues: CASSEVHGTGHYGYTF.